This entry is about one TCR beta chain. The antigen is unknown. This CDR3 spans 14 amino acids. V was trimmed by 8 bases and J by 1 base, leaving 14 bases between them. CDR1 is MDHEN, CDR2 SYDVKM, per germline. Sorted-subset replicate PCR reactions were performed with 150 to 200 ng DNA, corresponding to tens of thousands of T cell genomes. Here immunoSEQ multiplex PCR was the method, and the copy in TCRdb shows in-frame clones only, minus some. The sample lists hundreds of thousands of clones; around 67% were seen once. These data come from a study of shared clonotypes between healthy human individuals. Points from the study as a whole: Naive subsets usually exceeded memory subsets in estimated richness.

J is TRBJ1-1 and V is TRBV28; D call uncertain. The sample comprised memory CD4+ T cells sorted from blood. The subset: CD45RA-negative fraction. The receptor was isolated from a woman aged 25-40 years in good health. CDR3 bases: TGTGCCAGCGGTACAACTCAAGGGAACACTGAAGCTTTCTTT. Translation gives CASGTTQGNTEAFF.